What follows describes a single T cell receptor beta chain. These data are taken from a study of T cell responses to AZD1222 COVID-19 vaccine. There are 12 residues in the CDR3. Germline V gene data show CDR1 as MDHEN and CDR2 as SYDVKM. The ends were cut back, 3 bases at V and 6 bases at J, with 5 bases in the middle. The assay was immunoSEQ multiplex PCR, and TCRdb's table has in-frame clones only and misses some. This table holds around 180,000 clones, around 93% found once. This sequence joins TRBV28 and TRBJ2-2; D gene unclear. The sequence derives from an adult in good health. Sequences were derived from peripheral blood, sampled on day 0 of AZD1222 vaccination. CDR3 DNA: TGTGCCAGCAGTTTGGTAGCCGGGGAGCTGTTTTTT. It specifies CASSLVAGELFF.